This TCR beta chain was recorded in a study of T-cell reconstitution after alpha-beta-depleted transplantation in children. Turning to this clonotype: What it recognizes is unknown.

Findings and caveats of the study: As was reported, about two months after transplant, alpha-beta T cells came from several hundred expanded graft clones.

Unique molecular identifiers were used to barcode this TCRbeta library. TCRdb reprocessed the PCR reads with MiXCR, giving one entry per CDR3 protein. The table lists almost 600,000 distinct CDR3 sequences, more than 20% of them singletons. Germline CDR1 reads SQVTM; CDR2 reads ANQGSEA. The CDR3 is 15 residues long. The J segment lost 4 bases and the V segment lost 4 bases, leaving 11 bases of the junction unmatched. This receptor was taken from a boy in the first two years of life with Wiskott-Aldrich syndrome, due to receive a stem cell transplant. Sample: PBMCs, taken before TCRalphabeta/CD19-depleted stem cell transplant. The chain links TRBV29-1 to TRBJ2-7; 9 bases map to TRBD1. The DNA of the CDR3 is TGCAGCGTTGGAAGAGGGGACAGGGCAGGATACGAGCAGTACTTC. Protein: CSVGRGDRAGYEQYF.